This T cell receptor (beta chain) derives from a study of blood T cell repertoires in COVID-19. Overall study: Donors in the United States, Italy and Spain gave samples during acute or convalescent COVID-19.

CDR1 KGHSH and CDR2 LQKENI come from the germline V gene. Losses at the gene ends were 4 bases for V and 8 bases for J; bases not matched to a gene: 8. This CDR3 is built from 15 residues. What the recovered Cohort 3 donors had was two negative PCRs, clearance, or symptom resolution. Method: immunoSEQ multiplex PCR; TCRdb's copy keeps in-frame clones and lacks some. In the table there are about 320,000 clones, about nine tenths of which are singletons. The source of this sequence is a man in his sixties who had recovered from COVID-19. The sample was PBMCs or T cells enriched from blood (not recorded which). The rearrangement links TRBV18 to TRBJ1-4; 9 nucleotides line up with TRBD1. The CDR3 sequence is CASSRGTGPGEKLFF. In DNA form, the CDR3 reads TGTGCCAGCTCACGTGGGACAGGGCCGGGCGAAAAACTGTTTTTT.